This paragraph covers one TCR beta chain sequence. V lost 4 bases and J 5 bases, leaving 10 bases between the germline ends. Germline V gene lookup returns CDR1 ENHRY and CDR2 SYGVKD. The CDR3 sequence is 13 residues long. TCRdb used MiXCR to reprocess the RT-PCR reads, holding one entry per CDR3 protein. The sample carries some 570,000 distinct CDR3 sequences, 11% recorded once. The entry originates in a study of response to subunit inactivated influenza vaccine. The same specimen was also included in a second study, on T cells expressing NK-cell markers. That paper states: Production of TCR beta cDNA relied on 5'RACE template switching with UMIs. Sorted CD3+CD56+NKG2C+, CD3+CD56+NKG2C- and CD3+CD56-NKG2C+ T cells provided the TCR beta repertoires. The contribution of dominant NKG2C+ clonotypes to CD8+ T cells in five to seven donors was 1.0-7.0%. Nothing established the HCMV specificity of expanded NKG2C+ T cell clones.

The TCR sequence derives from a man in his fifties who received an inactivated influenza vaccine. The chain uses TRBV10-3 and TRBJ2-3; possibly TRBD2 for D (6 bases). Here the sequenced sample was PBMCs from blood, taken on the day of vaccination. CDR3 coding DNA: TGTGCCATCAGTGGCGGGACGGGAGATACGCAGTATTTT. Translating it yields CAISGGTGDTQYF.